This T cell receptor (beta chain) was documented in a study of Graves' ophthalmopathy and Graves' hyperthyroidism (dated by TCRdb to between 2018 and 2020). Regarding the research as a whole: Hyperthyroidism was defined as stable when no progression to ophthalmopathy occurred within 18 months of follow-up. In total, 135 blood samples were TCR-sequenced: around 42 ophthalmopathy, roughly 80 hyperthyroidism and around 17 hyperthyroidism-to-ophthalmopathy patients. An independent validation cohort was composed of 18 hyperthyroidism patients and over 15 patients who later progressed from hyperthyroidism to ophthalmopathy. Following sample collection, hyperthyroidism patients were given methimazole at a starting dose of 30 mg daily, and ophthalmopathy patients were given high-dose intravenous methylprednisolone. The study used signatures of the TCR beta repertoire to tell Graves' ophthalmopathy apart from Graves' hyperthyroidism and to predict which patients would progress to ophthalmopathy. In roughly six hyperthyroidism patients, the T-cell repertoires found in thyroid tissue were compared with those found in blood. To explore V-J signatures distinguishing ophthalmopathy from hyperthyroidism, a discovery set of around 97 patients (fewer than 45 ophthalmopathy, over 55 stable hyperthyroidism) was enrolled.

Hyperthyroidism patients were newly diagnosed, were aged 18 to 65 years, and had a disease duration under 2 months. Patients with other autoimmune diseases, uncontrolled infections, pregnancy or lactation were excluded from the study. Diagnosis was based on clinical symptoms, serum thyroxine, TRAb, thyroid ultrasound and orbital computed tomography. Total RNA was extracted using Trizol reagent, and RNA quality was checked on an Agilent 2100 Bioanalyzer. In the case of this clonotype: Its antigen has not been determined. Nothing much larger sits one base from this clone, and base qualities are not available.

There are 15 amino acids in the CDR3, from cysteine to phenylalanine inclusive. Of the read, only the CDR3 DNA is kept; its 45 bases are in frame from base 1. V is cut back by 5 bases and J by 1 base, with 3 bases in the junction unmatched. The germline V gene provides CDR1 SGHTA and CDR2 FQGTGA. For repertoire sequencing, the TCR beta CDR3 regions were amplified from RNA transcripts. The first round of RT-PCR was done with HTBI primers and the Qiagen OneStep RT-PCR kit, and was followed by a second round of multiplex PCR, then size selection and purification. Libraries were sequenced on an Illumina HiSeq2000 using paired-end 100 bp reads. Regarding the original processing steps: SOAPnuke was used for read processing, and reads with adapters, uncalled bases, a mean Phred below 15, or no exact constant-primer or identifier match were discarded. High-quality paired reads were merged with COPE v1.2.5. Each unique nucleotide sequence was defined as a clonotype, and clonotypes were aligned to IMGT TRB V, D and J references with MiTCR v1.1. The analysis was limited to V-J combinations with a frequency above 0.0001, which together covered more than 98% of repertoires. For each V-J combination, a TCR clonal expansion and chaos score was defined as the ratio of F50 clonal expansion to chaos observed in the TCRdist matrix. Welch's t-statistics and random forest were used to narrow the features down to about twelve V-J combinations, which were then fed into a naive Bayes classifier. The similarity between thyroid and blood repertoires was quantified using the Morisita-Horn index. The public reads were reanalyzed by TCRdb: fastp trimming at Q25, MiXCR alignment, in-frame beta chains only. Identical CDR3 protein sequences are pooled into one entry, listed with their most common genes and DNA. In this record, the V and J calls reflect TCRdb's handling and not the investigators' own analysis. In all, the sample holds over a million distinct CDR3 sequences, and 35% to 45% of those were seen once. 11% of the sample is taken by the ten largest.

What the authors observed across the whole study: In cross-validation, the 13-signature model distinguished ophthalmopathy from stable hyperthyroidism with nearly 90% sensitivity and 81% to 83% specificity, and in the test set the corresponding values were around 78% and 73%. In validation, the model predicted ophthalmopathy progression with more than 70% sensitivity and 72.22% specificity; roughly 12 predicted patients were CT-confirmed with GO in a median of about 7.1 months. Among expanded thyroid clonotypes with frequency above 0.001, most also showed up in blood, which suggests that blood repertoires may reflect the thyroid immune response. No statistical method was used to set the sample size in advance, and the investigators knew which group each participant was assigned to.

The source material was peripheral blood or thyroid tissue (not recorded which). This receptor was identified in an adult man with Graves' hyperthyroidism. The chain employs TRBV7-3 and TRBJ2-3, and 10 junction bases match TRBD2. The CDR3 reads CASSPSGSGTDTQYF. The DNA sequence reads TGTGCCAGCAGCCCTAGCGGGAGTGGCACAGATACGCAGTATTTT.